This T cell receptor beta chain was profiled in a study of T cell changes during pregnancy in multiple sclerosis. V shed 2 bases and J shed 6 bases, with 10 bases lying between them. The CDR3 sequence is 14 residues long. Per germline, CDR1 MNHEY and CDR2 SMNVEV (reference sequence). Using immunoSEQ multiplex PCR, the repertoire was profiled, and TCRdb retains in-frame clones only, with some absent. In the table there are approximately 50,000 clones, roughly 90% of which are singletons. The TCR originated in a female donor with multiple sclerosis, enrolled in a pregnancy study. This chain uses TRBV27 with TRBJ2-2; D gene ambiguous. The sequencing here drew on CD4+ T cells from peripheral blood mononuclear cells, taken after pregnancy. The CDR3 DNA sequence: TGTGCCAGCAGTTTAGGGCTCGCCTCCGGGGAGCTGTTTTTT. This gives the protein CASSLGLASGELFF.